This T cell receptor beta chain was documented in a study of cytomegalovirus exposure and HLA in healthy donors. Study information: The use of the same platform for the approximately 130 validation repertoires and the roughly 630 first-cohort repertoires was reported by a later analysis.

A note on this clone: Its specificity is not known.

V was clipped by 0 bases and J by 4 bases, with 9 bases between them. The CDR3 extends over 15 amino acids. CDR1 is WNHNN, CDR2 SYGVQD, per germline (reference sequence). Using immunoSEQ multiplex PCR, the repertoire was profiled, and TCRdb retains in-frame clones only, with some absent. In the table there are roughly 190,000 clones, 86% of which are singletons. Points from the study as a whole: Reports described diagnosis of cytomegalovirus status by the classifier as highly specific and sensitive. The CMV antigen specificity of a few CMV-associated chains was confirmed through in vitro analysis.

The receptor's source is a woman between 18 and 29 years old in good health and CMV-seronegative. The sample consisted of PBMCs. The chain couples TRBV10-1 to TRBJ1-4; tentatively, D is TRBD1 (5 bases). CDR3 protein: CASSESRQYNEKLFF. For the CDR3, the DNA is TGCGCCAGCAGTGAGTCCCGACAGTATAATGAAAAACTGTTTTTT.